The TCR beta chain described here comes from a study of shared clonotypes between healthy human individuals. Study context: With ages of 18 to 49, the donors were two women and a few men. Study-wide points: Clonotypes that were shared across four donors made up approximately 5% of naive CD4 clonotypes. Clonotype sharing levels among donors were expected to vary with sequencing depth.

To note about this clone: Its antigen is currently unknown.

Donors included only healthy HIV-negative adults lacking recent acute infections or vaccinations. Clones were sequenced by immunoSEQ multiplex PCR, and TCRdb holds only the in-frame ones, with some missing. The sample consists of about 660,000 clones, around two thirds of them appearing once. CDR1 is MNHNS, CDR2 SASEGT, per germline. Trimming removed 8 bases at V and 0 bases at J, with 8 bases between. This CDR3 contains 13 residues. The sequencing sample was made of memory CD4+ T cells sorted from blood. Subset denoted: CD45RA-negative fraction. The clonotype was recovered from a woman in her twenties or thirties in good health. This chain links TRBV6-1 with TRBJ1-3; no clear D. The CDR3 is CASRFSSGNTIYF. The CDR3 nucleotides read TGTGCCAGCCGGTTCAGCTCTGGAAACACCATATATTTT.